This passage covers 3 T cell receptor beta chains from one sample sequenced in a study of T cells after posttransplantation cyclophosphamide. Data came from immunoSEQ multiplex PCR; TCRdb stores just in-frame clones and leaves some out. The sample has about 3,200 clones, none seen only once. Treatment was busulfan-fludarabine conditioning, a marrow graft, and cyclophosphamide on days +3 and +4. Specimen: PBMCs, collected after allogeneic stem cell transplant with posttransplant cyclophosphamide. Every receptor here comes from a female patient in her 60s who received an allogeneic stem cell transplant from a related donor and was CMV-positive. The graft donor may have contributed some T cells.

This clone was seen repeatedly, ten times or more. J is TRBJ1-2 and V is TRBV6-5; 9 nucleotides match TRBD1. Trimming removed 6 bases from V and 8 bases from J; junction bases left unmatched: 7. Germline V gene data show CDR1 as MNHEY and CDR2 as SVGAGI. This CDR3 region has 13 residues. The CDR3 loop is CASSPGQGLGYTF. CDR3 DNA: TGTGCCAGCAGCCCCGGACAGGGGCTGGGCTACACCTTC.

This clone came up many times. J is TRBJ2-7 and V is TRBV19; TRBD2 agrees at 12 bases. CDR3 length: 15 residues. Germline V gene data show CDR1 as LNHDA and CDR2 as SQIVND (reference sequence). Trimming at V came to 5 bases and at J to 6 bases, leaving 8 bases not matched to a gene. The CDR3 nucleotides are TGTGCCAGTAGTGTCAGACTAGCGGGAGATGGCGAGCAGTACTTC. Amino acid sequence: CASSVRLAGDGEQYF.

In its sample, this clone was seen many times. This chain connects TRBV6-5 to TRBJ2-7, with D possibly being TRBD1 (6 bases). V was shortened by 4 bases and J by 2 bases, with 18 bases between the two germline ends. Germline V CDR1 and CDR2: MNHEY, SVGAGI. The CDR3 sequence is 16 residues long. In DNA, the CDR3 is TGTGCCAGCAGTTCCGACGGGACAAACCCTACCTACGAGCAGTACTTC. Translation: CASSSDGTNPTYEQYF.